These 3 T cell receptor beta chains came from one sample sequenced in a study of blood T cell repertoires in COVID-19. Assay: immunoSEQ multiplex PCR; the TCRdb copy retains only in-frame clones and omits some. Of some 260,000 clones in the sample, around nine tenths were seen once. The sample consisted of peripheral blood. These receptors all stem from a woman between 40 and 55 years old who had recovered from COVID-19.

The rearrangement joins TRBV7-8 to TRBJ2-2; 8 bases line up with TRBD2. The trim removed 1 base at V and 5 bases at J, leaving 6 bases unmatched. Germline-derived CDR1 and CDR2 are SGHVS and FQNEAQ. This CDR3 is 16 amino acids long. The CDR3 sequence: CASSLVSGGPTGELFF. In nucleotides, the CDR3 is TGTGCCAGCAGCTTAGTGTCGGGGGGGCCAACCGGGGAGCTGTTTTTT.

The V call is TRBV19, the J call TRBJ2-7, with 8 bases that match TRBD1. V gave up 5 bases and J gave up 6 bases; unmatched junction bases: 9. This CDR3 has 14 residues. Germline CDR1 LNHDA, CDR2 SQIVND (reference sequence). Here the CDR3 reads CASSGLDRAGEQYF. The CDR3 nucleotides are TGTGCCAGTAGTGGTCTGGACAGGGCGGGCGAGCAGTACTTC.

A few counts support this clone. The V and J genes are TRBV11-2 and TRBJ2-5; 8 bases match TRBD1. Trimming removed 5 bases from V and 2 bases from J; junction bases left unmatched: 4. The CDR3 has 14 amino acids. Germline CDR1 SGHAT, CDR2 FQNNGV. Written as DNA, the CDR3 is TGTGCCAGCAGCGCGCACAGGGGGCAAGAGACCCAGTACTTC. Its protein is CASSAHRGQETQYF.